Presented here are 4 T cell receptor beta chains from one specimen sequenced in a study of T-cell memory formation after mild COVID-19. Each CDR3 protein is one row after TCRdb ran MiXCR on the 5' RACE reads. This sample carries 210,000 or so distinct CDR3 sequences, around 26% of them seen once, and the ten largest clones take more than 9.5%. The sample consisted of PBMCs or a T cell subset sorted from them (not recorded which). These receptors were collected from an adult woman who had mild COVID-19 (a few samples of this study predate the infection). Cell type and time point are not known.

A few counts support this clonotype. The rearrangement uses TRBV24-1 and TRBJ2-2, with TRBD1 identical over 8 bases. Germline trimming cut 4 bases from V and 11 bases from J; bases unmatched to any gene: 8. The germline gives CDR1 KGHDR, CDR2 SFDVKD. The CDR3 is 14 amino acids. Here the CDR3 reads CATSDLGTGGELFF. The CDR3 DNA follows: TGTGCCACCAGTGACCTCGGGACAGGCGGAGAGCTGTTTTTT.

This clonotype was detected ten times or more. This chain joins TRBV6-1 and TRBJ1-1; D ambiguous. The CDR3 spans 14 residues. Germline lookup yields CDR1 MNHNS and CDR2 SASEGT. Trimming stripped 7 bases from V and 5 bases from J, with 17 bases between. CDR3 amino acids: CASNYERHWTEAFF. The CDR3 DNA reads TGTGCCAGCAATTATGAGCGGCATTGGACTGAAGCTTTCTTT.

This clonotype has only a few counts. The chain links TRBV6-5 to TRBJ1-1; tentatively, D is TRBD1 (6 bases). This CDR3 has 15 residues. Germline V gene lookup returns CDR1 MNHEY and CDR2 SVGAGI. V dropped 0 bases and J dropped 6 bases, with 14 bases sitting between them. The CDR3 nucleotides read TGTGCCAGCAGTTACTCTGGGGGGGCCGGCGCTGAAGCTTTCTTT. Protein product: CASSYSGGAGAEAFF.

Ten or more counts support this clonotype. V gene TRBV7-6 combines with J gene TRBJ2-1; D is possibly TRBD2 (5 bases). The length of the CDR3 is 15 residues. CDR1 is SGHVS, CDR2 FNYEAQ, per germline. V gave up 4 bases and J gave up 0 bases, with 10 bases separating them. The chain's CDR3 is CASSSTRSSYNEQFF. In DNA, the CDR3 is TGTGCCAGCAGCTCCACTAGGAGCTCCTACAATGAGCAGTTCTTC. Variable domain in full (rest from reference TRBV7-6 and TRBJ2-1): GAGVSQSPRYKVTKRGQDVALRCDPISGHVSLYWYRQALGQGPEFLTYFNYEAQQDKSGLPNDRFSAERPEGSISTLTIQRTEQRDSAMYRCASSSTRSSYNEQFFGPGTRLTVL.